These 9 T cell receptor beta chains originate from one sample sequenced in a study of tumor and adjacent non-tumor tissue in lung cancer. A modified ARM-PCR protocol with three rounds of nested PCR amplified TCRbeta. TCRdb analysed the multiplex PCR reads with MiXCR anew, one entry per CDR3 protein. The sample consists of 120,000 or so distinct CDR3 sequences, about 66% of them appearing once. The template was RNA from unsorted bulk tissue. The specimen sequenced was lung tumor tissue. Receptors originate from a man aged 30-40 years with non-small cell lung cancer.

The chain joins TRBV5-6 to TRBJ1-5; D is ambiguous. The V gene's germline CDR1 is SGHDT and CDR2 YYEEEE. V was trimmed by 0 bases and J by 7 bases, leaving 14 bases between them. This CDR3 has 15 amino acids. The CDR3 nucleotides are TGTGCCAGCAGCTTGGCCGGGAGTACCCCACAGCCCCAGCATTTT. This sequence encodes CASSLAGSTPQPQHF.

Turning to this clonotype: This may be a read error: a much more frequent sequence differs by one nucleotide. The rearrangement links TRBV20-1 to TRBJ2-1; 10 nucleotides line up with TRBD1. Germline CDR1 DFQATT, CDR2 SNEGSKA (reference sequence). The ends lost 7 bases at V and 5 bases at J; junction bases unmatched: 8. This CDR3 is built from 14 residues. The CDR3 sequence: CSVLTGGFNNEQFF. The CDR3 DNA sequence: TGCAGTGTCCTGACAGGGGGCTTTAACAATGAGCAGTTCTTC.

As concerns this clonotype: Germline and junction disagree at one end, which may indicate a read error. The chain carries TRBV11-1 and TRBJ2-3; a weak D match, TRBD1 (5 bases). Germline values: CDR1 SGHAT, CDR2 FQDESV (reference sequence). The CDR3 spans 13 residues. This CDR3 reads CTSSLGFTGTQYF. In DNA form, the CDR3 reads TGTACCAGCAGCTTAGGTTTCACAGGTACGCAGTATTTT.

As to this clonotype: A much larger clonotype is one base distant, so this may be a read error. The chain recombines TRBV20-1 with TRBJ2-2; TRBD1 matches at 10 bases. Losses at the gene ends were 4 bases for V and 7 bases for J; bases not matched to a gene: 6. The CDR3 totals 14 residues. CDR1 and CDR2 (germline): DFQATT, SNEGSKA (reference sequence). The DNA of the CDR3 is TGCAGTGCTAAGACAGGGGGCTTCATCGGGGAGCTGTTTTTT. It encodes CSAKTGGFIGELFF.

A remark on this clonotype: A much more abundant neighbour one base away suggests this may be a read error. The rearrangement joins TRBV6-6 to TRBJ2-7, with D unclear. The germline V and J ends were trimmed by 5 bases and 6 bases, with 11 bases remaining between them. Germline CDR1 is MNHNY and CDR2 is SVGAGI (reference sequence). The CDR3 is made up of 12 amino acids. The CDR3 region is CASSNTRIEQYF. The CDR3 DNA follows: TGTGCCAGCAGTAACACAAGGATCGAGCAGTACTTC.

This clonotype was detected only once. This chain connects TRBV20-1 to TRBJ2-7, with 11 positions matching TRBD1. This CDR3 comprises 12 residues. Germline values: CDR1 DFQATT, CDR2 SNEGSKA (reference sequence). The CDR3 spells CNVRTGGFEQYF. CDR3 in DNA: TGCAATGTTAGGACAGGGGGCTTCGAGCAGTACTTC.

This clonotype was seen at least ten times. J is TRBJ2-1 and V is TRBV12-3 or TRBV12-4, with 10 bases aligning to TRBD2. Trimming removed 7 bases from V and 14 bases from J; junction bases left unmatched: 14. The CDR3 is made up of 14 amino acids. CDR3 nucleotides: TGTGCCAGCATGATTGGGGCTAGCGGGAGTAATGAGTTCTTC. Translating gives CASMIGASGSNEFF.

The chain links TRBV6-2 or TRBV6-3 to TRBJ1-5, with D possibly TRBD1 on 5 matching bases. Trimming removed 6 bases from V and 7 bases from J, with 13 bases in between. The CDR3 covers 13 residues. Germline V gene sequence: CDR1 MNHEY, CDR2 SVGEGT. The CDR3 protein is CASRIDSHQPQHF. The DNA of the CDR3 is TGTGCCAGCAGAATTGACAGTCACCAGCCCCAGCATTTT.

Worth noting for this clonotype: Just one base apart from a much larger clone, this may be a read error. V is TRBV4-3 and J is TRBJ1-2, with TRBD1 as a possible D gene (5 bases). The V end lost 3 bases, the J end lost 7 bases, and 18 bases lay between the germline ends. The CDR3 spans 15 residues. The germline CDR1 and CDR2 sequences are LGHNA and YSLEER. CDR3 sequence (DNA): TGCGCCAGCAGCCAGATCGTATGGGACTCTCGTGGCTACACCTTC. The encoded protein is CASSQIVWDSRGYTF.